The following is a T cell receptor beta chain sequence with its context. This sample is part of a study of CD8+CD57+ T cells in acquired aplastic anemia. Sequencing involved patients with CD8+CD57+ cell expansion previously shown by flow cytometry. Genomic DNA acted as the template from which TCR beta VDJ combination and CDR3 sequence profiling were carried out. A single record per CDR3 protein comes from TCRdb applying MiXCR to the reads. The sample has approximately 190,000 distinct CDR3 sequences, less than 60% seen once. The clonotype was recovered from a human donor with aplastic anemia. The sequencing input was sorted CD4+, CD8+, or CD8+CD57+ T cells (not recorded which) from PBMCs.

CDR3 sequence (DNA): TGTGCCAGCAGTGACGAATTGCACTATGGCTACACCTTC. It codes for CASSDELHYGYTF. This chain joins TRBV2 and TRBJ1-2; D gene uncertain. From germline, CDR1 is SNHLY and CDR2 FYNNEI. This CDR3 spans 13 amino acids. V was pared by 3 bases and J by 3 bases, with 8 bases between.